The clone carrying this T cell receptor beta chain appeared many times. The antigen remains undetermined. These data originate in a study of post-analysis software for immune sequencing data. Study outcomes and limitations: Higher frequency in patients than in controls was seen for about five TRBV segments, with TRBV5-6, TRBV5-1 and TRBV20-1 among them.

The TCR beta cDNA libraries contained unique molecular identifiers. TCRdb re-called the PCR reads with MiXCR, one entry per CDR3 protein. This sample has approximately 260,000 distinct CDR3 sequences; less than 40% occur once, and the top ten carry approximately 4.6%. Germline V gene lookup returns CDR1 MNHNS and CDR2 SASEGT. This CDR3 contains 14 residues. V dropped 1 base and J dropped 12 bases, with 17 bases sitting between them. The chain recombines TRBV6-1 with TRBJ2-3; D gene unclear. The sequence derives from a girl aged 10 to 17 with multiple sclerosis. The sample consisted of blood. The CDR3 sequence: CASSEESWGSFQYF. CDR3 DNA sequence: TGTGCCAGCAGTGAAGAATCTTGGGGATCCTTTCAGTATTTT.